This TCR beta chain came from a study of T-cell reconstitution after alpha-beta-depleted transplantation in children. Study findings and constraints: Diversity and T-cell counts at one year after transplant derived mostly from new T cells. The origin of high day-60 TCRbeta diversity in some patients lay in surviving recipient T cells and thymic progenitors. It was reported that alpha-beta T cells came from several hundred expanded graft clones (about two months after transplant).

This CDR3 comprises 15 residues. Germline trimming cut 3 bases from V and 7 bases from J; bases unmatched to any gene: 4. Germline values: CDR1 SGHAT, CDR2 FQNNGV. The table lists this clonotype with a few counts. Its antigen is currently unknown. TCRbeta library preparation incorporated unique molecular identifiers. In TCRdb, the PCR reads were re-called with MiXCR into one record per CDR3 protein. The sample consists of around 60,000 distinct CDR3 sequences, approximately 43% of them appearing once. V is TRBV11-2 and J is TRBJ1-6; TRBD1 matches 9 bases. This specimen was PBMCs, mostly from graft donor cells, taken 360 days after TCRalphabeta/CD19-depleted stem cell transplant. The sequence derives from a male patient aged 10-17 years who had a stem cell transplant for acute lymphoblastic leukemia, so the T cells may come from the graft donor. The CDR3 DNA is TGTGCCAGCAGCTTTCGGGACAGGGTAAATTCACCCCTCCACTTT. Residues: CASSFRDRVNSPLHF.